Presented here are 27 T cell receptor beta chains from one specimen sequenced in a study of Graves' ophthalmopathy and Graves' hyperthyroidism (dated by TCRdb to the late 2010s). Sequencer: Illumina HiSeq 2000. TCR beta CDR3 regions were amplified from RNA transcripts for repertoire sequencing. HTBI primers and the Qiagen OneStep RT-PCR kit were used in a first-round RT-PCR, which was followed by a second-round multiplex PCR, size selection and purification. The public sequencing data were trimmed at Q25 with fastp and processed into clonotypes with MiXCR by TCRdb, which kept only in-frame beta chains. Every entry covers one CDR3 protein and lists the most common genes and DNA from its rows. Within this sample are 150,000 or so distinct CDR3 sequences, with 35% to 50% of them counted one time only. The ten most abundant clones make up about 9.5% of the sample. Sequencing input: peripheral blood. Every receptor here comes from a man aged 25-45 years with Graves' ophthalmopathy. Donor details come from another sample of the same person, matched by shared clones.

V gene TRBV29-1 combines with J gene TRBJ2-7; maybe TRBD2 (6 bases). V was trimmed by 4 bases and J by 6 bases, leaving 13 bases between them. The germline gives CDR1 SQVTM, CDR2 ANQGSEA. The CDR3 covers 12 residues. CDR3 protein: CSVAGGQGEQYF. The CDR3 DNA reads as TGCAGCGTTGCCGGGGGTCAGGGCGAGCAGTACTTC.

Many counts were recorded for this clonotype. V usage is TRBV28 and J usage is TRBJ2-5, with D tentatively TRBD2 (5 bases). The CDR3 covers 12 residues. Trimming removed 7 bases from V and 2 bases from J, with 8 bases in between. Germline loops: CDR1 MDHEN, CDR2 SYDVKM. CDR3 region: CASNSEQETQYF. CDR3 nucleotide sequence: TGTGCCAGCAATAGCGAACAAGAGACCCAGTACTTC.

This clonotype was seen ten or more times. J is TRBJ2-2 and V is TRBV6-5; D is unclear. The CDR3 length is 13 residues. V lost 4 bases and J lost 6, with 9 bases in between. Germline CDR1 MNHEY, CDR2 SVGAGI. Here the CDR3 DNA reads TGTGCCAGCAGTTTGGATGCCGCCGGGGAGCTGTTTTTT. It translates to CASSLDAAGELFF.

The sample holds many counts of this clonotype. This chain connects TRBV19 to TRBJ1-2; D may be TRBD1 (5 bases). CDR1 and CDR2 (germline): LNHDA, SQIVND (reference sequence). V lost 7 bases, J lost 0 bases, and 9 bases lay in between. This CDR3 has 13 amino acids. This chain's CDR3 is CASKGTANYGYTF. The DNA for the CDR3 is TGTGCCAGTAAGGGGACCGCTAACTATGGCTACACCTTC. Full variable domain (remainder filled in from reference TRBV19 and TRBJ1-2): DGGITQSPKYLFRKEGQNVTLSCEQNLNHDAMYWYRQDPGQGLRLIYYSQIVNDFQKGDIAEGYSVSREKKESFPLTVTSAQKNPTAFYLCASKGTANYGYTFGSGTRLTVV.

The CDR3 spells CSAGGDRKNTEAFF. CDR3 coding DNA: TGCAGTGCTGGAGGGGACAGAAAGAACACTGAAGCTTTCTTT. V is TRBV20-1 and J is TRBJ1-1; 7 positions match TRBD1. Per germline, CDR1 DFQATT and CDR2 SNEGSKA (reference sequence). This CDR3 region has 14 residues. J was trimmed by 1 base and V by 5 bases; bases with no gene match: 7.

This clonotype appeared many times. At one end, the junction sequence differs from germline, possibly due to a read error. The chain carries TRBV11-2 and TRBJ2-7; TRBD1 might be the D (5 bases). The CDR3 consists of 16 residues. CDR1 SGHAT and CDR2 FQNNGV come from the germline V gene. The CDR3 DNA is TGTGCCAACAGCACCCAGGGCTTTGGTCCCCTCTACGAGCAGTACTTC. Amino acid sequence: CANSTQGFGPLYEQYF.

Many counts were recorded for this clonotype. The V and J genes are TRBV6-2 or TRBV6-3 and TRBJ2-7; D gene ambiguous. V was trimmed by 6 bases and J by 0 bases, leaving 18 bases between them. CDR1 and CDR2 from the germline V gene are MNHEY and SVGEGT. This CDR3 comprises 16 residues. The CDR3 loop is CASRVNSARFSYEQYF. As DNA, the CDR3 is TGTGCCAGCAGGGTCAACAGCGCCCGCTTCTCCTACGAGCAGTACTTC.

At least ten counts were recorded for this clonotype. The DNA of the CDR3 is TGTGCCAGCAAGCGAAGCCCTGACTTGGGGACTGAAGCTTTCTTT. Its protein is CASKRSPDLGTEAFF. The chain employs TRBV28 and TRBJ1-1; D ambiguous. CDR3 length: 15 residues. V gave up 7 bases and J gave up 5 bases, with 20 bases separating them. The germline CDR1 and CDR2 sequences are MDHEN and SYDVKM.

The chain combines TRBV6-1 with TRBJ1-2; D gene uncertain. This CDR3 has 14 amino acids. V was trimmed by 6 bases and J by 4 bases, leaving 15 bases between them. CDR1 is MNHNS and CDR2 is SASEGT in the germline V gene. CDR3 amino acids: CASSSLLSGYGYTF. The DNA for the CDR3 is TGTGCCAGCAGCAGCCTACTTTCTGGCTATGGCTACACCTTC.

In this sample, this clonotype turned up many times. The chain has TRBV20-1 and TRBJ2-7; 7 bases map to TRBD1. Germline V gene sequence: CDR1 DFQATT, CDR2 SNEGSKA (reference sequence). CDR3 length: 15 residues. The V gene end was trimmed by 0 bases and the J gene end by 1 base; junction bases not matched to a gene: 6. The CDR3 loop reads CSARDQRRGSYEQYF. CDR3 DNA: TGCAGTGCTAGAGATCAGCGCAGGGGGTCCTACGAGCAGTACTTC.

Many counts were recorded for this clonotype. The rearrangement links TRBV12-3 or TRBV12-4 to TRBJ1-5; TRBD1 aligns across 9 bases. Unmatched junction bases numbered 7, after V lost 6 bases and J lost 7 bases. This CDR3 contains 14 residues. In nucleotides, the CDR3 is TGTGCCAGCAGGACAGGGGGGCGAGGACAGCCCCAGCATTTT. Translated: CASRTGGRGQPQHF.

Only a few counts were recorded for this clonotype. The chain employs TRBV12-3 or TRBV12-4 and TRBJ1-5; D gene uncertain. V was shortened by 1 base and J by 4 bases, with 11 bases between the two germline ends. This CDR3 is 15 amino acids long. CDR3 protein: CASSLVSGVNQPQHF. The CDR3 coding sequence is TGTGCCAGCAGTTTAGTATCCGGGGTTAATCAGCCCCAGCATTTT.

The chain links TRBV9 to TRBJ1-6; D not certain. Trimming pared 4 bases from V and 9 bases from J, leaving 20 bases between. CDR1 and CDR2 (germline): SGDLS, YYNGEE. This CDR3 has 16 residues. The CDR3, as DNA: TGTGCCAGCAGCCCATATAGTGGCCGGTCTACTTCACCCCTCCACTTT. Amino acid sequence: CASSPYSGRSTSPLHF.

This clonotype was observed at least ten times. V is TRBV28 and J is TRBJ2-5; D is unclear. This CDR3 is 14 amino acids long. Per germline, CDR1 MDHEN and CDR2 SYDVKM. V was clipped by 5 bases and J by 0 bases, with 10 bases between them. The CDR3 is CASSPSSYQETQYF. CDR3 DNA sequence: TGTGCCAGCAGTCCCTCATCGTACCAAGAGACCCAGTACTTC.

V usage is TRBV28 and J usage is TRBJ2-7, with 8 bases that match TRBD2. Looked up from germline, CDR1 is MDHEN and CDR2 is SYDVKM. The CDR3 runs 13 residues. Unmatched junction bases numbered 3, after V lost 6 bases and J lost 2 bases. CDR3 in DNA: TGTGCCAGCAGAAGCGGGGGTACCTACGAGCAGTACTTC. Amino acids: CASRSGGTYEQYF.

The rearrangement joins TRBV6-2 or TRBV6-3 to TRBJ2-7, with D unclear. V lost 2 bases and J lost 1, with 9 bases in between. The CDR3 runs 14 residues. The V gene's germline CDR1 is MNHEY and CDR2 SVGEGT. CDR3 in amino acids: CASSYGQTSYEQYF. In DNA form, the CDR3 reads TGTGCCAGCAGTTACGGTCAGACATCCTACGAGCAGTACTTC.

The J gene is TRBJ2-7, the V gene TRBV20-1; the D gene could be TRBD1 or TRBD2 (6 bases each). Germline lookup yields CDR1 DFQATT and CDR2 SNEGSKA (reference sequence). The ends were cut back, 1 base at V and 6 bases at J, with 13 bases in the middle. The CDR3 sequence is 13 residues long. CDR3 sequence: CSARATGRGEQYF. CDR3 bases: TGCAGTGCTAGAGCCACAGGGCGGGGCGAGCAGTACTTC.

This clonotype was seen many times. The CDR3 sequence: CSARIWDRGETQYF. The DNA for the CDR3 is TGCAGTGCCCGCATCTGGGACAGGGGAGAGACCCAGTACTTC. The chain employs TRBV20-1 and TRBJ2-5; 10 positions match TRBD1. V shed 6 bases, J shed 4 bases, and the junction held 8 bases outside the gene matches. The CDR3 is made up of 14 amino acids. From germline, CDR1 is DFQATT and CDR2 SNEGSKA (reference sequence).

The table lists this clonotype with a count of one. The J gene is TRBJ1-1, the V gene TRBV28, with a tentative D call TRBD1 (6 bases). Per germline, CDR1 MDHEN and CDR2 SYDVKM. Trimming took 4 bases from V and 8 from J, leaving 11 bases between them. The CDR3 has 12 residues. The CDR3 protein is CASSSLDREAFF. CDR3 DNA: TGTGCCAGCAGTTCCCTTGACAGGGAAGCTTTCTTT. Based on the CDR3 plus reference TRBV28 and TRBJ1-1, the full variable domain is DVKVTQSSRYLVKRTGEKVFLECVQDMDHENMFWYRQDPGLGLRLIYFSYDVKMKEKGDIPEGYSVSREKKERFSLILESASTNQTSMYLCASSSLDREAFFGQGTRLTVV.

This clonotype has only one observation. This CDR3 reads CASSDRVQVYNSPLHF. CDR3 in DNA: TGTGCCAGCAGTGACAGGGTACAAGTTTATAATTCACCCCTCCACTTT. J is TRBJ1-6 and V is TRBV6-4; D gene unclear. V lost 2 bases, J lost 4 bases, and 12 bases lay in between. This CDR3 is 16 amino acids long. The germline CDR1 and CDR2 sequences are MRHNA and SNTAGT.

The chain recombines TRBV6-2 or TRBV6-3 with TRBJ1-2, with 9 bases aligning to TRBD1. Germline V CDR1 and CDR2: MNHEY, SVGEGT. Trimming cost V 0 bases and J 0 bases; bases outside gene matches: 8. The CDR3 runs 18 residues. The CDR3, as DNA: TGTGCCAGCAGTTACTCGGACAGGGGCCTTTTCACTAACTATGGCTACACCTTC. Residues: CASSYSDRGLFTNYGYTF.

The V gene is TRBV15, the J gene TRBJ2-5, with D perhaps TRBD2 (6 bases). V was pared by 1 base and J by 3 bases, with 9 bases between. CDR1 is LNHNV and CDR2 is YYDKDF in the germline V gene (reference sequence). CDR3 length equals 14 residues. DNA for the CDR3: TGTGCCACCAGCAGAGTGGGGGGAGAAGAGACCCAGTACTTC. It is translated as CATSRVGGEETQYF. The full variable domain, rest sourced from reference TRBV15 and TRBJ2-5, is DAMVIQNPRYQVTQFGKPVTLSCSQTLNHNVMYWYQQKSSQAPKLLFHYYDKDFNNEADTPDNFQSRRPNTSFCFLDIRSPGLGDTAMYLCATSRVGGEETQYFGPGTRLLVL.

Ten or more counts support this clonotype. The chain recombines TRBV6-5 with TRBJ1-1, with D possibly matching TRBD1 (5 bases). Trimming shortened V by 7 bases and J by 7 bases, and 25 bases separated the two germline ends. CDR3 length: 16 amino acids. Per germline, CDR1 MNHEY and CDR2 SVGAGI. As DNA, the CDR3 is TGTGCCAGCATCAACACGTTTAGTCCGGGGGGACTTGAAGCTTTCTTT. Translation: CASINTFSPGGLEAFF.

The gene calls are TRBV7-2 and TRBJ2-7; unclear D gene. V lost 1 base to trimming and J lost 3 bases, with 10 bases between them. CDR3 length equals 14 residues. Germline CDR1 reads SGHTA; CDR2 reads FQGNSA. The CDR3 nucleotides are TGTGCCAGCAGCTTAGTTCTAGGAATCTACGAGCAGTACTTC. It yields the protein CASSLVLGIYEQYF.

The chain has TRBV12-3 or TRBV12-4 and TRBJ2-5, with TRBD2 identical over 14 bases. V shed 6 bases, J shed 5 bases, and the junction held 14 bases outside the gene matches. There are 18 residues in the CDR3. In DNA, the CDR3 is TGTGCCAGCAGCCCCCCGGGGGGACTAGCGGGAGAGTGGGAGACCCAGTACTTC. Its translation is CASSPPGGLAGEWETQYF.

There are many counts of this clonotype. V usage is TRBV28 and J usage is TRBJ2-2; 7 bases map to TRBD1. Trimming at V came to 6 bases and at J to 4 bases, leaving 8 bases not matched to a gene. Germline V gives CDR1 MDHEN, CDR2 SYDVKM. This CDR3 region has 15 residues. In DNA, the CDR3 is TGTGCCAGCAGGAAGACAGGGAGAGCCACCGGGGAGCTGTTTTTT. Its protein product is CASRKTGRATGELFF.

This clonotype was observed many times. This chain links TRBV12-5 with TRBJ1-5, with 8 bases aligning to TRBD1. The junction had 15 bases not matched to a gene; V was cut back by 2 bases and J by 0 bases. Germline values: CDR1 LGHNT, CDR2 FRNRAP. This CDR3 has 20 amino acids. The CDR3 DNA follows: TGTGCTAGTGGTTTGAGTATGAATACAGGGGGTCCCGCTAGCAATCAGCCCCAGCATTTT. Translation gives CASGLSMNTGGPASNQPQHF.